One and the same sample provided the 4 T cell receptor beta chains below, sequenced in a study of OX40 agonist ivuxolimab in advanced cancers. Clones were sequenced by immunoSEQ multiplex PCR, and TCRdb holds only the in-frame ones, with some missing. The data hold tens of thousands of clones, with around four fifths observed a single time. Source: CD4+ or CD8+ T cells sorted from blood, taken in a trial of the OX40 agonist ivuxolimab. Source of these receptors: an adult with an advanced solid tumor such as melanoma, head and neck, liver or kidney cancer.

The chain uses TRBV4-1 and TRBJ2-2; 15 nucleotides line up with TRBD2. V shed 0 bases and J 6 bases; nucleotides not matched to a gene: 5. Germline V gene lookup returns CDR1 MGHRA and CDR2 YSYEKL. The CDR3 runs to 18 residues. CDR3 amino acids: CASSQERGLAGGAGELFF. The CDR3 DNA follows: TGCGCCAGCAGCCAAGAACGGGGACTAGCGGGGGGTGCCGGGGAGCTGTTTTTT.

The rearrangement links TRBV7-2 to TRBJ1-2; a possible D gene is TRBD1 (6 bases). The germline CDR1 and CDR2 sequences are SGHTA and FQGNSA. V was pared by 5 bases and J by 8 bases, with 21 bases between. This CDR3 is built from 15 residues. Here the CDR3 reads CASSTRRIRGEGYTF. In DNA, the CDR3 is TGTGCCAGCAGCACTCGAAGGATCAGGGGAGAGGGCTACACCTTC.

The chain joins TRBV5-1 to TRBJ2-2; the match to TRBD2 covers 13 bases. V trimming: 1 base; J trimming: 0 bases; junction bases outside the gene matches: 6. The CDR3 spans 19 residues. CDR1 is SGHRS, CDR2 YFSETQ, per germline. The CDR3 nucleotides read TGCGCCAGCAGCTTGAAAACTAGCGGGAGGGTCGCGAACACCGGGGAGCTGTTTTTT. As protein: CASSLKTSGRVANTGELFF.

The chain employs TRBV5-5 and TRBJ2-7, with 7 positions matching TRBD1. V was clipped by 3 bases and J by 2 bases; unmatched bases: 5. Per the germline V gene, CDR1 is SGHKS and CDR2 is YYEKEE (reference sequence). CDR3 length equals 14 residues. The CDR3 region is CASSSPGQTYEQYF. DNA for the CDR3: TGTGCCAGCAGCTCACCGGGACAGACCTACGAGCAGTACTTC.